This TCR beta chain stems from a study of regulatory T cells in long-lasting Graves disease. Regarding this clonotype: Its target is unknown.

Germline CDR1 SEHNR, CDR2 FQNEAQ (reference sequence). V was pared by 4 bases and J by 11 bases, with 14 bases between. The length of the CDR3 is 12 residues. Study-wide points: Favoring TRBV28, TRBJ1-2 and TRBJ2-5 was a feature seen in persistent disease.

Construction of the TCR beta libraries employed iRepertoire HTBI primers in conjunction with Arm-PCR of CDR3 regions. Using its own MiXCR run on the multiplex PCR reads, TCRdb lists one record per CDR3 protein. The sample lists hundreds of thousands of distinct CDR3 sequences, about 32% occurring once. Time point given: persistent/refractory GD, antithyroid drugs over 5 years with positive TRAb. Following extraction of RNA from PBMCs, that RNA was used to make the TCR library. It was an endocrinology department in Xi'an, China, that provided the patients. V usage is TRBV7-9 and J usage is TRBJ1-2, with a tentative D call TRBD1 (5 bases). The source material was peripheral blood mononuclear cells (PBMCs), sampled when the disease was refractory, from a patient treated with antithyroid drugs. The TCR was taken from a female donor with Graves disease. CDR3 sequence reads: CASSSTGDAYTF. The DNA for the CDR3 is TGTGCCAGCAGCTCCACCGGGGACGCATACACCTTC. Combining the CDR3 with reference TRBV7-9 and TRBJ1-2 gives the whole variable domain DTGVSQNPRHKITKRGQNVTFRCDPISEHNRLYWYRQTLGQGPEFLTYFQNEAQLEKSRLLSDRFSAERPKGSFSTLEIQRTEQGDSAMYLCASSSTGDAYTFGSGTRLTVV.